This T cell receptor beta chain was observed in a study of blood T cell dynamics during melanoma immunotherapy. Study overall: First-line therapy was either pembrolizumab or nivolumab with ipilimumab for metastatic melanoma.

A fixed DNA input of roughly 0.35 ug was used per bulk PBMC sample. Assay: immunoSEQ multiplex PCR; the TCRdb copy retains only in-frame clones and omits some. The sample shows around 10,000 clones, roughly 87% of them seen only once. Documented time point: week 3, after first cycle of checkpoint inhibitor. Sampling occurred pretreatment (T0) and at week 3 (W3), after cycle one of checkpoint blockade. Patients with prior systemic cancer treatment, concomitant immunosuppressants, or other active malignancies were excluded. Trimming stripped 6 bases from V and 7 bases from J, with 10 bases between. CDR1 and CDR2 from the germline V gene are SGHVS and FQNEAQ. CDR3 length equals 11 residues.

This clonotype originated in a human donor with melanoma. The sequenced sample was blood, obtained from a patient treated with checkpoint blockade. The chain joins TRBV7-8 to TRBJ2-7, with D unclear. The CDR3 here is CASSALWEQYF. Here the CDR3 DNA reads TGTGCCAGCAGTGCCCTGTGGGAGCAGTACTTC.